This T cell receptor beta chain was recovered during a study of T cell repertoires in cytomegalovirus infection. Study details: CMV infection together with matching HLA type was indicated by public TCR beta signatures. General study findings and limits: Cumulated frequencies of public TCR beta families served to identify carriers of CMV plus the relevant HLA.

This clonotype came up once. As yet, its antigen is unknown. J lost 10 bases, V lost 3 bases, and 9 bases had no gene match. CDR1 SGHDN and CDR2 FVKESK come from the germline V gene. This CDR3 is 16 amino acids long. A single record per CDR3 protein comes from TCRdb applying MiXCR to the reads. The sample carries fewer than 550,000 distinct CDR3 sequences, around 27% recorded once. The sample comprised PBMCs. This rearrangement joins TRBV14 to TRBJ2-1; TRBD2 matches 13 bases. This clonotype originated in a human donor in good health (CMV status not recorded). Some clones in this sample may be carry-over from other donors' samples. The DNA for the CDR3 is TGTGCCAGCAGCCATCCCGGACTAGCGGGAGCCAAGGAGCAGTTCTTC. It specifies CASSHPGLAGAKEQFF.